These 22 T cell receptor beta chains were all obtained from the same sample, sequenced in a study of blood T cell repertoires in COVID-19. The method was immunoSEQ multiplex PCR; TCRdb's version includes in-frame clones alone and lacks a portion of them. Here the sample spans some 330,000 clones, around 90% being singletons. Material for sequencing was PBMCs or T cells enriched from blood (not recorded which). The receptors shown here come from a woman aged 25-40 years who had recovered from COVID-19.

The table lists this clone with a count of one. The CDR3 region is CASRGASVERDFTDTQYF. CDR3 DNA: TGTGCCAGCAGGGGGGCTTCAGTTGAGCGGGATTTCACAGATACGCAGTATTTT. V gene TRBV3-1 (or the pseudogene TRBV3-2) combines with J gene TRBJ2-3, with D perhaps TRBD2 (7 bases). The V end lost 6 bases, the J end lost 2 bases, and 24 bases lay between the germline ends. The CDR3 runs 18 residues. Germline-derived CDR1 and CDR2 are LGHDT and YNNKEL (reference sequence).

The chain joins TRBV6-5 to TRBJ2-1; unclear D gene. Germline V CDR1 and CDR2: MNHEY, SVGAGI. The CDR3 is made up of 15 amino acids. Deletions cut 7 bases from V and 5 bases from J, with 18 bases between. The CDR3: CASKSQLVSHNEQFF. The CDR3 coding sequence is TGTGCCAGCAAATCCCAGCTAGTTAGTCACAATGAGCAGTTCTTC.

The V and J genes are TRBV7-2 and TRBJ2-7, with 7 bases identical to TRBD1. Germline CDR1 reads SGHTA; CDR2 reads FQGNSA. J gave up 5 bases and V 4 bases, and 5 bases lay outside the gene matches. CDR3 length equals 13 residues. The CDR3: CASSWGTVHEQYF. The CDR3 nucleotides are TGTGCCAGCAGCTGGGGGACAGTCCACGAGCAGTACTTC.

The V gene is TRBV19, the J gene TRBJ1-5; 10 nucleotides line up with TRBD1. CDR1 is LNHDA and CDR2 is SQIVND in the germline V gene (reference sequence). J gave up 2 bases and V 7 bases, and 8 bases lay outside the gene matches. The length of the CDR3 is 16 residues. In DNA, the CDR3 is TGTGCCAGTAACAGCCGGGACAGGGGTGGCAATCAGCCCCAGCATTTT. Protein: CASNSRDRGGNQPQHF.

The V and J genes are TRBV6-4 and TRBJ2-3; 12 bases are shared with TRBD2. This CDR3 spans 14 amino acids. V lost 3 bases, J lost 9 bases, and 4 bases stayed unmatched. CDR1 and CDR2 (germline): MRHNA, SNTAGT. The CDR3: CASSEGLAGKTQYF. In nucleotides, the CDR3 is TGTGCCAGCAGTGAAGGACTAGCGGGAAAAACGCAGTATTTT.

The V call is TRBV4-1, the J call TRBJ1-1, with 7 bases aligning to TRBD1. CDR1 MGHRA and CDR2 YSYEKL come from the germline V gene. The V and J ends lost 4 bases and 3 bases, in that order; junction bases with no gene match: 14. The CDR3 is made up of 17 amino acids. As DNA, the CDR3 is TGCGCCAGCAGCCCCCGGGACAGTCTAAGCATTTACACTGAAGCTTTCTTT. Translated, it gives CASSPRDSLSIYTEAFF.

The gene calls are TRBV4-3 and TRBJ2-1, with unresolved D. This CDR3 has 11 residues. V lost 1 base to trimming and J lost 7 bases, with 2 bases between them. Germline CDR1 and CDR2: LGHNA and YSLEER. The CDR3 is CASSQANEQFF. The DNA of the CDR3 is TGCGCCAGCAGCCAAGCTAATGAGCAGTTCTTC.

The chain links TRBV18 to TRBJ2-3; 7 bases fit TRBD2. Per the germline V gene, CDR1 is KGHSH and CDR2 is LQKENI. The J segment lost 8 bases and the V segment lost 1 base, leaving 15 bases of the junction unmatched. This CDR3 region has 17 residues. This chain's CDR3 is CASSPRLAGGKHGTQYF. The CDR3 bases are TGTGCCAGCTCACCACGACTAGCTGGGGGGAAGCACGGTACGCAGTATTTT.

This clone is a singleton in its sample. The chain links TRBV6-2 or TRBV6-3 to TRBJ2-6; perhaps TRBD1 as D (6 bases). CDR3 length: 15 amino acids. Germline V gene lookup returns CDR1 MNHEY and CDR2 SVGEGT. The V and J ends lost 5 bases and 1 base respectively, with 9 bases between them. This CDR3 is CASSQGGSGANVLTF. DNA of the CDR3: TGTGCCAGCAGTCAAGGGGGATCTGGGGCCAACGTCCTGACTTTC.

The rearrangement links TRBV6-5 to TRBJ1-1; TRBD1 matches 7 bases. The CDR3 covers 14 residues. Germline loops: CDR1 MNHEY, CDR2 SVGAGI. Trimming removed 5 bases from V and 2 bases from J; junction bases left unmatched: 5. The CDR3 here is CASSPGQLNTEAFF. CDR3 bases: TGTGCCAGCAGTCCGGGACAGCTCAACACTGAAGCTTTCTTT.

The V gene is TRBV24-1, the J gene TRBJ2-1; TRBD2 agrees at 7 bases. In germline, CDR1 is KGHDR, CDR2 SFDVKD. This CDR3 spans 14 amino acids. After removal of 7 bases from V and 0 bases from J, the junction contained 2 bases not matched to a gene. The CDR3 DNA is TGTGCCACCAGCCGGACTAGCTCCTACAATGAGCAGTTCTTC. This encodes CATSRTSSYNEQFF.

The CDR3 loop is CASRARQGLNYGYTF. The DNA of the CDR3 is TGTGCCAGCAGGGCCCGGCAGGGGCTCAACTATGGCTACACCTTC. This chain connects TRBV2 to TRBJ1-2; possibly TRBD1 for D (6 bases). Germline CDR1 SNHLY, CDR2 FYNNEI. V lost 6 bases to trimming and J lost 2 bases, with 16 bases between them. The CDR3 loop spans 15 amino acids.

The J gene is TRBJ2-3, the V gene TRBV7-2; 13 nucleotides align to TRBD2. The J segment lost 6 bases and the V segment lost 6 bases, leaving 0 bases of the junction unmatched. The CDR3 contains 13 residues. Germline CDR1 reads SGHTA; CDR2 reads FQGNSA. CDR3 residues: CASRLAGGDTQYF. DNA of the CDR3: TGTGCCAGCAGACTAGCGGGGGGGGATACGCAGTATTTT.

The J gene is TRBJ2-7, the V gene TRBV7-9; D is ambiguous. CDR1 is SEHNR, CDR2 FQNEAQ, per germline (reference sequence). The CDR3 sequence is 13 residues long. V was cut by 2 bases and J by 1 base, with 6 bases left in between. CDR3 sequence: CASSLPSSYEQYF. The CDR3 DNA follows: TGTGCCAGCAGCTTACCTAGTTCCTACGAGCAGTACTTC.

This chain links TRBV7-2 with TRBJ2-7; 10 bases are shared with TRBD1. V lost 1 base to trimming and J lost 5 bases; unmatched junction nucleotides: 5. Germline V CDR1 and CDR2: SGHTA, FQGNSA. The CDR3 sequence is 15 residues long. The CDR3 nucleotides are TGTGCCAGCAGCTTAGGGGGGACAGGGGCCCACGAGCAGTACTTC. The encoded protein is CASSLGGTGAHEQYF.

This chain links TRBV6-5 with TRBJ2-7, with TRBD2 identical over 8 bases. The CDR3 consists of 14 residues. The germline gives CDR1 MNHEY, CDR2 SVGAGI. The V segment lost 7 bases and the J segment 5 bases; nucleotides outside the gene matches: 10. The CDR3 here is CASKSSGARHEQYF. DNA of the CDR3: TGTGCCAGCAAGAGTAGCGGGGCACGGCACGAGCAGTACTTC.

The CDR3 loop is CASSSIGTNVNYEQYF. As DNA, the CDR3 is TGTGCCAGCAGTTCCATCGGGACAAACGTCAACTACGAGCAGTACTTC. V gene TRBV28 combines with J gene TRBJ2-7, with a possible D match to TRBD1 (6 bases). Germline assignment: CDR1 MDHEN and CDR2 SYDVKM. With 4 bases removed from V and 3 bases from J, the gap between germline ends came to 19 bases. The CDR3 loop spans 16 amino acids.

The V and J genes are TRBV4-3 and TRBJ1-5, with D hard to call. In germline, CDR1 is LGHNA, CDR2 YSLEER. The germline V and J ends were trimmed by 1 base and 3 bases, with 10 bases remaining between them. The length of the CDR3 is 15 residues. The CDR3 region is CASSQGRDNNQPQHF. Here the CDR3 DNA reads TGCGCCAGCAGCCAAGGCCGTGACAACAATCAGCCCCAGCATTTT.

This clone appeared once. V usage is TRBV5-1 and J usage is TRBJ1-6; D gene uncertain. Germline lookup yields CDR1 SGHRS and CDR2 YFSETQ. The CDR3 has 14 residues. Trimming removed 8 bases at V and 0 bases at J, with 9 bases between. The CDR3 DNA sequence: TGCGCCAGTTCAATGAGCTCCTATAATTCACCCCTCCACTTT. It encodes CASSMSSYNSPLHF. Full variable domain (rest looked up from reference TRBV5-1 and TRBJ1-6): KAGVTQTPRYLIKTRGQQVTLSCSPISGHRSVSWYQQTPGQGLQFLFEYFSETQRNKGNFPGRFSGRQFSNSRSEMNVSTLELGDSALYLCASSMSSYNSPLHFGNGTRLTVT.

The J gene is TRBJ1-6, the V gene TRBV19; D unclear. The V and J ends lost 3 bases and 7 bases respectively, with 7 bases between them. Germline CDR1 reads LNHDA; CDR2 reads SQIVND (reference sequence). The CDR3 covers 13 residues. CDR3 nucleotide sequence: TGTGCCAGTAGTATTTCTGAGAATTCACCCCTCCACTTT. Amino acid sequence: CASSISENSPLHF.

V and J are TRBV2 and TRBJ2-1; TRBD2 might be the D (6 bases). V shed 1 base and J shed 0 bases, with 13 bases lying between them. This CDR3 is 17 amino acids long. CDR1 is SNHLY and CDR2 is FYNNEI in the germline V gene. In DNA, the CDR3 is TGTGCCAGCAGTGAAGTAGTGGCGGGACCCTCCTACAATGAGCAGTTCTTC. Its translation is CASSEVVAGPSYNEQFF. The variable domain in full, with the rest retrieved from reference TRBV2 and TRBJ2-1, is EPEVTQTPSHQVTQMGQEVILRCVPISNHLYFYWYRQILGQKVEFLVSFYNNEISEKSEIFDDQFSVERPDGSNFTLKIRSTKLEDSAMYFCASSEVVAGPSYNEQFFGPGTRLTVL.

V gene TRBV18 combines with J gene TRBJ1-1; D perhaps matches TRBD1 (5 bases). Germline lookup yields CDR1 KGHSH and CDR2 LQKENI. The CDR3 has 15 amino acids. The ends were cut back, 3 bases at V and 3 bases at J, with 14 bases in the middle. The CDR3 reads CASSPNLGGDTEAFF. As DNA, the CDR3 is TGTGCCAGCTCACCTAATCTCGGGGGGGACACTGAAGCTTTCTTT.